The 29 T cell receptor beta chains below were found in one sample sequenced in a study of memory CD4+ T cells and cytomegalovirus serostatus (dated by TCRdb to the late 2010s). Libraries came from the immunoSEQ multiplex PCR assay. TCRdb's version of the immuneACCESS table is confined to in-frame rearrangements and falls short of the full clone set. An unresolved V gene accounts for under half of the shortfall where checked; the remainder is of unknown origin. The sample yields roughly 86,000 clones; around 80% were counted once. About 3.6% of the sample lies in the top ten. Single viable CD3+CD4+CD8-CD45RO+ cells were sorted as memory CD4+ T cells on a FACSAria II. Sequenced: memory CD4+ T cells from blood. The receptors stem from an adult in good health and CMV-seropositive.

V gene TRBV19 combines with J gene TRBJ1-4; D possibly corresponds to TRBD1 (5 bases). With 5 bases removed from V and 10 bases from J, the gap between germline ends came to 20 bases. Looked up from germline, CDR1 is LNHDA and CDR2 is SQIVND (reference sequence). The CDR3 length is 15 residues. CDR3 sequence (DNA): TGTGCCAGTAGTCACTACTCGGGACGGGAGGGAAAACTGTTTTTT. Translated, it gives CASSHYSGREGKLFF. The full variable domain, in which reference TRBV19 and TRBJ1-4 provide the parts outside the CDR3, is DGGITQSPKYLFRKEGQNVTLSCEQNLNHDAMYWYRQDPGQGLRLIYYSQIVNDFQKGDIAEGYSVSREKKESFPLTVTSAQKNPTAFYLCASSHYSGREGKLFFGSGTQLSVL.

This chain joins TRBV10-2 and TRBJ2-2, with D perhaps matching TRBD1 (6 bases). The V gene's germline CDR1 is WSHSY and CDR2 SAAADI. V shed 8 bases and J shed 1 base, with 8 bases lying between them. CDR3 length: 13 residues. The CDR3 loop reads CASEGQNTGELFF. The DNA for the CDR3 is TGCGCCAGCGAGGGACAGAACACCGGGGAGCTGTTTTTT.

This rearrangement joins TRBV30 to TRBJ1-2; D perhaps matches TRBD1 (6 bases). The CDR3 runs 14 residues. The V end was cut by 3 bases, the J end by 4 bases, with 15 bases between. Germline lookup yields CDR1 GTSNPN and CDR2 SVGIG (reference sequence). Written as DNA, the CDR3 is TGTGCCTGGAGGCGGGGGGCGCGGGGCTATGGCTACACCTTC. Its protein product is CAWRRGARGYGYTF.

V and J are TRBV5-1 and TRBJ2-1, with 11 positions matching TRBD2. CDR1 is SGHRS and CDR2 is YFSETQ in the germline V gene. V lost 4 bases and J lost 5; bases outside the gene matches: 5. The CDR3 consists of 15 residues. The CDR3 coding sequence is TGCGCCAGCAGCGTATTAGCGGGAGGGGACAATGAGCAGTTCTTC. This encodes CASSVLAGGDNEQFF.

The J gene is TRBJ2-1, the V gene TRBV10-1, with TRBD1 matching over 12 bases. CDR3 size: 17 residues. Losses at the gene ends were 10 bases for V and 7 bases for J; bases not matched to a gene: 17. The germline CDR1 and CDR2 sequences are WNHNN and SYGVQD (reference sequence). The CDR3 coding sequence is TGCGCCATTAAGGGGGATCTCCGGGACAGGGGGCGGAATGAGCAGTTCTTC. This gives the protein CAIKGDLRDRGRNEQFF.

The chain joins TRBV27 to TRBJ2-1, with 11 bases lining up with TRBD2. Per germline, CDR1 MNHEY and CDR2 SMNVEV (reference sequence). Trimming cost V 10 bases and J 6 bases; bases outside gene matches: 8. The CDR3 consists of 14 residues. In DNA, the CDR3 is TGTGCCACCCGAGATAGCGGGAGGGCCAATGAGCAGTTCTTC. This translates into CATRDSGRANEQFF.

In its sample, this clone was seen a few times. The DNA of the CDR3 is TGCGCCAGCGGCCCCGGTGGGACAGATACGCAGTATTTT. Its protein product is CASGPGGTDTQYF. The rearrangement links TRBV5-1 to TRBJ2-3; D unresolved. The V end was cut by 7 bases, the J end by 3 bases, with 12 bases between. Germline V lookup: CDR1 SGHRS, CDR2 YFSETQ. The CDR3 covers 13 residues.

The V and J genes are TRBV19 and TRBJ2-5; 7 bases align to TRBD1. V lost 5 bases, J lost 2 bases, and 5 bases stayed unmatched. CDR3 length equals 14 residues. Germline V gene data show CDR1 as LNHDA and CDR2 as SQIVND (reference sequence). The chain's CDR3 is CASSDGQEQETQYF. CDR3 bases: TGTGCCAGTAGTGACGGACAGGAACAAGAGACCCAGTACTTC.

The chain carries TRBV9 and TRBJ2-1; TRBD2 might be the D (6 bases). Deletions cut 4 bases from V and 7 bases from J, with 12 bases between. This CDR3 has 13 amino acids. Looked up from germline, CDR1 is SGDLS and CDR2 is YYNGEE. The CDR3 DNA reads as TGTGCCAGCAGCCGGGACTCCAGGAATGAGCAGTTCTTC. Translated: CASSRDSRNEQFF.

The J gene is TRBJ2-6, the V gene TRBV6-5; unclear D gene. Trimming removed 6 bases at V and 0 bases at J, with 3 bases between. CDR3 length: 13 residues. Germline CDR1 reads MNHEY; CDR2 reads SVGAGI. The CDR3 DNA is TGTGCCAGCAGGCCCTCTGGGGCCAACGTCCTGACTTTC. It yields the protein CASRPSGANVLTF.

This sequence joins TRBV6-1 and TRBJ2-7, with D hard to call. CDR3 size: 13 residues. Trimming pared 10 bases from V and 2 bases from J, leaving 15 bases between. Per germline, CDR1 MNHNS and CDR2 SASEGT. CDR3 coding DNA: TGTGCCACAACTATGGTAGGTGCCTACGAGCAGTACTTC. Translation gives CATTMVGAYEQYF.

The chain uses TRBV29-1 and TRBJ2-1; D perhaps matches TRBD2 (6 bases). Germline-derived CDR1 and CDR2 are SQVTM and ANQGSEA. This CDR3 comprises 14 residues. Deletions cut 4 bases from V and 4 bases from J, with 14 bases between. CDR3 in amino acids: CSVARLGGYNEQFF. The CDR3 nucleotides are TGCAGCGTTGCCCGACTAGGAGGGTACAATGAGCAGTTCTTC.

The chain joins TRBV7-9 to TRBJ2-5; D may be TRBD2 (5 bases). The CDR3 has 16 residues. Looked up from germline, CDR1 is SEHNR and CDR2 is FQNEAQ (reference sequence). V lost 1 base to trimming and J lost 0 bases, with 12 bases between them. CDR3 sequence reads: CASSLGAGGYQETQYF. CDR3 DNA sequence: TGTGCCAGCAGCTTAGGGGCGGGCGGGTACCAAGAGACCCAGTACTTC.

The V call is TRBV11-1, the J call TRBJ2-5; tentatively, D is TRBD2 (5 bases). Trimming took off 6 bases at V and 5 bases at J, with 13 bases between the two ends. There are 13 residues in the CDR3. CDR1 is SGHAT, CDR2 FQDESV, per germline (reference sequence). CDR3 region: CASSEYRGETQYF. The CDR3 nucleotides read TGTGCCAGCAGTGAATATCGAGGGGAGACCCAGTACTTC.

The gene calls are TRBV21-1 and TRBJ2-7; the DNA was not used to check the table's D call, TRBD1. TRBV21-1 is marked as a pseudogene. There are 14 residues in the CDR3. The DNA for the CDR3 is TGTGCCAGCAGCAATCAGGCAGGGGACTACGAGCAGTACTTC. This codes for CASSNQAGDYEQYF.

A note on this clone: This CDR3 is also generated by other DNA sequences in the sample. The chain recombines TRBV27 with TRBJ1-5; no clear D. CDR1 and CDR2 from the germline V gene are MNHEY and SMNVEV (reference sequence). Trimming took 3 bases from V and 4 from J, leaving 7 bases between them. This CDR3 spans 13 amino acids. CDR3 in DNA: TGTGCCAGCAGTTTCCAGCGGAATCAGCCCCAGCATTTT. This translates into CASSFQRNQPQHF.

The V and J genes are TRBV9 and TRBJ1-4, with 9 bases that match TRBD1. There are 15 residues in the CDR3. J gave up 7 bases and V 3 bases, and 7 bases lay outside the gene matches. Germline lookup yields CDR1 SGDLS and CDR2 YYNGEE. The CDR3 region has the DNA TGTGCCAGCAGCGGCACAGGGGGCCGAGGTGAAAAACTGTTTTTT. Its translation: CASSGTGGRGEKLFF.

The count of this clone is one. The rearrangement uses TRBV2 and TRBJ2-7; 8 nucleotides match TRBD2. Looked up from germline, CDR1 is SNHLY and CDR2 is FYNNEI. This CDR3 contains 14 residues. J was trimmed by 1 base and V by 4 bases; bases with no gene match: 3. The CDR3 DNA sequence: TGTGCCAGCAGTGGGACTAGCCGATCCTACGAGCAGTACTTC. Its translation is CASSGTSRSYEQYF.

The chain employs TRBV11-2 and TRBJ2-3, with 14 bases that match TRBD2. CDR3 length equals 17 residues. Per germline, CDR1 SGHAT and CDR2 FQNNGV. V trimming: 3 bases; J trimming: 5 bases; junction bases outside the gene matches: 7. In nucleotides, the CDR3 is TGTGCCAGCAGCTTGAACGGACTAGCGGGAGGAGAAGATACGCAGTATTTT. It codes for CASSLNGLAGGEDTQYF.

The chain is built from TRBV5-1 and TRBJ1-3, with 8 positions matching TRBD1. Germline V gene sequence: CDR1 SGHRS, CDR2 YFSETQ. The CDR3 spans 18 residues. Trimming cost V 1 base and J 0 bases; bases outside gene matches: 9. The DNA for the CDR3 is TGCGCCAGCAGCTTGCTGGTGCCAGGGGGCAGCTCTGGAAACACCATATATTTT. Translation: CASSLLVPGGSSGNTIYF.

The rearrangement uses TRBV4-3 and TRBJ2-3; a weak D match, TRBD1 (6 bases). Germline lookup yields CDR1 LGHNA and CDR2 YSLEER. Trimming cost V 0 bases and J 2 bases, with 24 bases left between them. CDR3 size: 20 residues. This CDR3 reads CASSQEISGGGRTHTDTQYF. The CDR3 bases are TGCGCCAGCAGCCAAGAGATTAGTGGGGGCGGACGAACCCACACAGATACGCAGTATTTT.

The chain carries TRBV19 and TRBJ2-2, with TRBD1 matching 10 bases. The CDR3 is 14 residues long. CDR1 LNHDA and CDR2 SQIVND come from the germline V gene (reference sequence). Trimming cost V 4 bases and J 7 bases; bases outside gene matches: 3. This CDR3 is CASSTTGGVGELFF. The CDR3 DNA reads TGTGCCAGTAGTACGACAGGGGGCGTCGGGGAGCTGTTTTTT.

The V and J genes are TRBV28 and TRBJ2-7; 9 bases fit TRBD2. With V trimmed by 8 bases and J by 4 bases, 12 bases remained unmatched. Germline CDR1 reads MDHEN; CDR2 reads SYDVKM. There are 15 residues in the CDR3. The chain's CDR3 is CASGYAGGPSYEQYF. The CDR3 DNA sequence: TGTGCCAGCGGCTATGCGGGAGGGCCCTCGTACGAGCAGTACTTC.

This clone was observed a single time. The V gene is TRBV29-1, the J gene TRBJ1-2, with a tentative D call TRBD1 (5 bases). The CDR3 is 12 residues long. CDR1 is SQVTM, CDR2 ANQGSEA, per germline. V shed 4 bases and J shed 3 bases, with 9 bases lying between them. The CDR3 nucleotides are TGCAGCGTTGGCGGACAAGACTATGGCTACACCTTC. Translation gives CSVGGQDYGYTF. The full variable domain, completed using reference TRBV29-1 and TRBJ1-2, is SAVISQKPSRDICQRGTSLTIQCQVDSQVTMMFWYRQQPGQSLTLIATANQGSEATYESGFVIDKFPISRPNLTFSTLTVSNMSPEDSSIYLCSVGGQDYGYTFGSGTRLTVV.

The chain uses TRBV30 and TRBJ1-4, with D maybe TRBD1 (6 bases). Looked up from germline, CDR1 is GTSNPN and CDR2 is SVGIG (reference sequence). The CDR3 is made up of 14 amino acids. V dropped 0 bases and J dropped 8 bases, with 13 bases sitting between them. CDR3 nucleotides: TGTGCCTGGAGTGTTTGGGGGGCTGAGGAAAAACTGTTTTTT. It is translated as CAWSVWGAEEKLFF.

The chain links TRBV19 to TRBJ1-5; D remains unclear. This CDR3 has 15 amino acids. The germline V gene encodes CDR1 LNHDA and CDR2 SQIVND (reference sequence). Trimming took 5 bases from V and 4 from J, leaving 15 bases between them. CDR3 nucleotides: TGTGCCAGTAGTCTCCTGCGCATGGATAATCAGCCCCAGCATTTT. Protein sequence: CASSLLRMDNQPQHF.

The chain combines TRBV11-2 with TRBJ2-7; possible D gene TRBD1, 5 bases. The CDR3 has 14 amino acids. The germline CDR1 and CDR2 sequences are SGHAT and FQNNGV. V was trimmed by 5 bases and J by 3 bases, leaving 14 bases between them. The CDR3 is CASSTRRQHYEQYF. The CDR3 region has the DNA TGTGCCAGCAGCACCCGACGACAGCACTACGAGCAGTACTTC.

Of note for this clone: Other DNA sequences in this specimen translate into the identical CDR3. The chain recombines TRBV5-1 with TRBJ2-7, with 11 bases lining up with TRBD1. The CDR3 consists of 14 residues. Per the germline V gene, CDR1 is SGHRS and CDR2 is YFSETQ. V shed 2 bases and J 3 bases; nucleotides not matched to a gene: 1. Here the CDR3 reads CASSFGTGGYEQYF. Written as DNA, the CDR3 is TGCGCCAGCAGCTTCGGGACAGGGGGCTACGAGCAGTACTTC.

This CDR3 is CASTSGQGNTIYF. The CDR3 bases are TGTGCCAGCACCTCCGGTCAGGGAAACACCATATATTTT. V and J are TRBV2 and TRBJ1-3; D call uncertain. Germline loops: CDR1 SNHLY, CDR2 FYNNEI. V shed 7 bases and J shed 4 bases, with 11 bases lying between them. The length of the CDR3 is 13 residues.